Below, 27 T cell receptor beta chains from the same sample are listed, as sequenced in a study of blood T cell repertoires in COVID-19. The repertoire was sequenced with immunoSEQ multiplex PCR; TCRdb's copy has only in-frame clones and lacks some. The data show about 270,000 clones, with roughly 86% seen just once and about 8.8% held by the top ten. Specimen: peripheral blood. Receptor source: a man aged 40-50 years with active or convalescent COVID-19.

V is TRBV19 and J is TRBJ1-1, with a possible D match to TRBD1 (5 bases). V shed 3 bases and J shed 1 base, with 12 bases lying between them. The germline gives CDR1 LNHDA, CDR2 SQIVND (reference sequence). This CDR3 has 15 amino acids. CDR3 sequence reads: CASSILAGPNTEAFF. DNA of the CDR3: TGTGCCAGTAGTATCCTTGCAGGGCCGAACACTGAAGCTTTCTTT.

The V and J genes are TRBV24-1 and TRBJ1-5, with a weak D call TRBD1 (5 bases). Deletions cut 4 bases from V and 9 bases from J, with 15 bases between. The germline CDR1 and CDR2 sequences are KGHDR and SFDVKD. CDR3 length equals 14 residues. The CDR3 nucleotides read TGTGCCACCAGTGACCCGACAGCTCCGGGGCCCCAGCATTTT. This gives the protein CATSDPTAPGPQHF.

This rearrangement joins TRBV3-1 (or the pseudogene TRBV3-2) to TRBJ2-1; 13 bases match TRBD2. This CDR3 is 15 amino acids long. The germline V gene has CDR1 LGHDT and CDR2 YNNKEL (reference sequence). With 4 bases clipped from V and 9 bases from J, the junction kept 6 bases outside the gene matches. Written as DNA, the CDR3 is TGTGCCAGCAGCCCACTAGCGGGGGGGCCTAGTGAGCAGTTCTTC. Its protein is CASSPLAGGPSEQFF.

The V call is TRBV30, the J call TRBJ2-7; D may be TRBD1 (6 bases). The CDR3 runs 13 residues. V was trimmed by 4 bases and J by 0 bases, leaving 10 bases between them. Germline CDR1 reads GTSNPN; CDR2 reads SVGIG (reference sequence). CDR3: CAWMDSSSYEQYF. The CDR3 DNA reads as TGTGCCTGGATGGACAGTAGCTCCTACGAGCAGTACTTC. Combining the CDR3 with reference TRBV30 and TRBJ2-7 gives the whole variable domain SQTIHQWPATLVQPVGSPLSLECTVEGTSNPNLYWYRQAAGRGLQLLFYSVGIGQISSEVPQNLSASRPQDRQFILSSKKLLLSDSGFYLCAWMDSSSYEQYFGPGTRLTVT.

V and J are TRBV30 and TRBJ2-5, with 8 bases fitting TRBD1. Germline V gene data show CDR1 as GTSNPN and CDR2 as SVGIG (reference sequence). Germline trimming cut 4 bases from V and 5 bases from J; bases unmatched to any gene: 6. This CDR3 is built from 13 residues. CDR3 nucleotide sequence: TGTGCCTGGAACCCAGGGGGCGTGGAGACCCAGTACTTC. Encoded protein: CAWNPGGVETQYF.

This chain uses TRBV19 with TRBJ1-5; D might be TRBD1 (5 bases). CDR3 length: 14 residues. Germline loops: CDR1 LNHDA, CDR2 SQIVND (reference sequence). V was trimmed by 5 bases and J by 4 bases, leaving 12 bases between them. As DNA, the CDR3 is TGTGCCAGTAGTGTCCTAAGGGGAAATCAGCCCCAGCATTTT. Translating gives CASSVLRGNQPQHF.

This clone came up once. The V gene is TRBV14, the J gene TRBJ1-5, with unresolved D. The CDR3 is 13 amino acids. Germline CDR1 SGHDN, CDR2 FVKESK. Trimming shortened V by 1 base and J by 9 bases, and 10 bases separated the two germline ends. DNA for the CDR3: TGTGCCAGCAGCCAAGCTCTGGAGACGCCCCAGCATTTT. Translation: CASSQALETPQHF.

The CDR3 DNA sequence: TGTGCCAGCAGCTTAGGAGGAGGAGGAAACACCATATATTTT. Translating gives CASSLGGGGNTIYF. V usage is TRBV11-2 and J usage is TRBJ1-3; D gene ambiguous. The CDR3 totals 14 residues. The V gene's germline CDR1 is SGHAT and CDR2 FQNNGV. Trimming removed 1 base at V and 4 bases at J, with 8 bases between.

The J gene is TRBJ2-1, the V gene TRBV27, with D unresolved. V lost 2 bases, J lost 4 bases, and 15 bases lay in between. This CDR3 has 16 amino acids. Germline V gene sequence: CDR1 MNHEY, CDR2 SMNVEV (reference sequence). CDR3 in DNA: TGTGCCAGCAGTTTAGAACAGCCCACAACATACAATGAGCAGTTCTTC. It codes for CASSLEQPTTYNEQFF.

The chain uses TRBV2 and TRBJ1-5; 8 positions agree with TRBD1. Germline V CDR1 and CDR2: SNHLY, FYNNEI. This CDR3 is built from 13 residues. The trim removed 6 bases at V and 5 bases at J, leaving 3 bases unmatched. CDR3: CASRVQGDQPQHF. The CDR3 DNA sequence: TGTGCCAGCAGGGTACAGGGGGATCAGCCCCAGCATTTT.

The rearrangement uses TRBV27 and TRBJ1-4; 7 nucleotides align to TRBD1. V lost 2 bases, J lost 0 bases, and 6 bases stayed unmatched. This CDR3 spans 17 amino acids. Germline V gives CDR1 MNHEY, CDR2 SMNVEV (reference sequence). This CDR3 is CASSLLSRGPTNEKLFF. CDR3 DNA: TGTGCCAGCAGTTTACTGTCGAGGGGGCCAACTAATGAAAAACTGTTTTTT.

The chain has TRBV5-5 and TRBJ2-1; D is uncertain. Germline-derived CDR1 and CDR2 are SGHKS and YYEKEE (reference sequence). This CDR3 contains 12 residues. V lost 0 bases and J 8 bases, leaving 6 bases between the germline ends. CDR3 in amino acids: CASSLGGYEQFF. CDR3 sequence (DNA): TGTGCCAGCAGCTTGGGCGGCTATGAGCAGTTCTTC.

The rearrangement joins TRBV5-1 to TRBJ1-2; 9 bases align to TRBD1. V lost 3 bases and J lost 3; bases outside the gene matches: 3. The CDR3 sequence is 14 residues long. Germline V gene data show CDR1 as SGHRS and CDR2 as YFSETQ. The CDR3 sequence: CASSSTGGHYGYTF. In DNA, the CDR3 is TGCGCCAGCAGCTCGACAGGGGGGCACTATGGCTACACCTTC.

The chain recombines TRBV19 with TRBJ2-7; 11 nucleotides match TRBD1. Unmatched junction bases numbered 3, after V lost 6 bases and J lost 5 bases. The CDR3 sequence is 13 residues long. CDR1 and CDR2 from the germline V gene are LNHDA and SQIVND (reference sequence). The CDR3 sequence is CASSPDRGHEQYF. CDR3 nucleotide sequence: TGTGCCAGTAGCCCGGACAGGGGGCACGAGCAGTACTTC.

The chain combines TRBV9 with TRBJ1-3; weak D call: TRBD1 (5 bases). The germline V and J ends were trimmed by 1 base and 2 bases, with 10 bases remaining between them. The CDR3 loop spans 15 amino acids. Germline CDR1 SGDLS, CDR2 YYNGEE. CDR3 sequence: CASSVSGGTGNTIYF. In DNA, the CDR3 is TGTGCCAGCAGCGTAAGCGGGGGTACTGGAAACACCATATATTTT. The full variable domain, with the rest looked up from reference TRBV9 and TRBJ1-3, is DSGVTQTPKHLITATGQRVTLRCSPRSGDLSVYWYQQSLDQGLQFLIQYYNGEERAKGNILERFSAQQFPDLHSELNLSSLELGDSALYFCASSVSGGTGNTIYFGEGSWLTVV.

The genes are TRBV7-8 and TRBJ1-5; 7 bases align to TRBD1. With V trimmed by 1 base and J by 3 bases, 12 bases remained unmatched. Germline V gene sequence: CDR1 SGHVS, CDR2 FQNEAQ. CDR3 size: 18 residues. CDR3 amino acids: CASSLGWDRRGSNQPQHF. The CDR3 region has the DNA TGTGCCAGCAGCTTAGGGTGGGACAGAAGGGGGTCCAATCAGCCCCAGCATTTT. Complete variable domain (other parts from reference TRBV7-8 and TRBJ1-5): GAGVSQSPRYKVAKRGQDVALRCDPISGHVSLFWYQQALGQGPEFLTYFQNEAQLDKSGLPSDRFFAERPEGSVSTLKIQRTQQEDSAVYLCASSLGWDRRGSNQPQHFGDGTRLSIL.

The V call is TRBV9, the J call TRBJ1-4, with D unresolved. The V gene lost 0 bases and the J gene lost 6 bases, with 9 bases spanning the gap. This CDR3 comprises 14 residues. Germline CDR1 SGDLS, CDR2 YYNGEE. The CDR3 coding sequence is TGTGCCAGCAGCGTAGAAGTTGCGGATGAAAAACTGTTTTTT. Protein: CASSVEVADEKLFF. Using reference TRBV9 and TRBJ1-4 for the parts outside the CDR3, the full variable domain is DSGVTQTPKHLITATGQRVTLRCSPRSGDLSVYWYQQSLDQGLQFLIQYYNGEERAKGNILERFSAQQFPDLHSELNLSSLELGDSALYFCASSVEVADEKLFFGSGTQLSVL.

J is TRBJ1-2 and V is TRBV5-1; 8 nucleotides match TRBD1. Germline V gene lookup returns CDR1 SGHRS and CDR2 YFSETQ. The V gene end was trimmed by 4 bases and the J gene end by 0 bases; junction bases not matched to a gene: 5. This CDR3 has 15 residues. The CDR3 reads CASSRDRPTNYGYTF. The CDR3 DNA reads TGCGCCAGCAGCAGGGACAGGCCAACTAACTATGGCTACACCTTC.

This clone was seen only once. This rearrangement joins TRBV7-3 to TRBJ2-7; 9 bases match TRBD1. The germline V gene has CDR1 SGHTA and CDR2 FQGTGA. This CDR3 region has 14 residues. V gave up 8 bases and J gave up 7 bases; unmatched junction bases: 12. CDR3 amino acids: CASGFSLQGAEQYF. CDR3 in DNA: TGTGCCAGCGGGTTCTCCTTACAGGGGGCTGAGCAGTACTTC.

The chain employs TRBV5-5 and TRBJ1-3; weak D call: TRBD1 (5 bases). CDR1 SGHKS and CDR2 YYEKEE come from the germline V gene (reference sequence). The CDR3 totals 14 residues. V lost 4 bases and J 7 bases, leaving 15 bases between the germline ends. CDR3 sequence (DNA): TGTGCCAGCAGCGGGTCCTACGCAGGGAACACCATATATTTT. It encodes CASSGSYAGNTIYF.

The CDR3 sequence is CASRRGEGTEAFF. Written as DNA, the CDR3 is TGCGCCAGTAGACGAGGTGAGGGCACTGAAGCTTTCTTT. The chain carries TRBV5-1 and TRBJ1-1; D uncertain. CDR1 and CDR2 (germline): SGHRS, YFSETQ. This CDR3 has 13 residues. The V gene lost 8 bases and the J gene lost 4 bases, with 15 bases spanning the gap. Filled out from reference TRBV5-1 and TRBJ1-1, the complete variable domain reads KAGVTQTPRYLIKTRGQQVTLSCSPISGHRSVSWYQQTPGQGLQFLFEYFSETQRNKGNFPGRFSGRQFSNSRSEMNVSTLELGDSALYLCASRRGEGTEAFFGQGTRLTVV.

This clone has just one count. The chain recombines TRBV5-4 with TRBJ1-3; D ambiguous. Germline values: CDR1 SGHNT, CDR2 YYREEE (reference sequence). The CDR3 sequence is 15 residues long. Trimming took off 1 base at V and 0 bases at J, with 8 bases between the two ends. CDR3 nucleotides: TGTGCCAGCAGCTTGAAGGGAGGCTCTGGAAACACCATATATTTT. It codes for CASSLKGGSGNTIYF.

The chain joins TRBV4-2 to TRBJ1-2; D remains ambiguous. V shed 1 base and J shed 7 bases, with 37 bases lying between them. The CDR3 covers 22 residues. Germline V gives CDR1 LGHNA, CDR2 YNFKEQ. CDR3 nucleotides: TGTGCCAGCAGCCAAGTTGGAGGCGGGCCCTCCTCGTCTCTAAGTCCATCTAGTGGCTACACCTTC. Translation gives CASSQVGGGPSSSLSPSSGYTF.

In this sample, this clone turned up once. The V call is TRBV6-5, the J call TRBJ2-5; 7 bases are shared with TRBD1. With V trimmed by 6 bases and J by 4 bases, 11 bases remained unmatched. CDR3 length equals 15 residues. Germline-derived CDR1 and CDR2 are MNHEY and SVGAGI. The CDR3 nucleotides are TGTGCCAGCAGCCAAATAACAGGGGATGTAGAGACCCAGTACTTC. The encoded protein is CASSQITGDVETQYF.

Comments on this clone: Other DNA variants within this sample encode the same CDR3. The rearrangement joins TRBV5-1 to TRBJ2-7; D gene unclear. Looked up from germline, CDR1 is SGHRS and CDR2 is YFSETQ. The CDR3 sequence is 13 residues long. Between the trimmed V and J ends, which lost 0 bases and 3 bases, there was a span of 7 bases. CDR3 bases: TGCGCCAGCAGCTTGGTGGCAGGCTACGAGCAGTACTTC. The encoded protein is CASSLVAGYEQYF.

Only a few counts were recorded for this clone. This rearrangement joins TRBV12-3 or TRBV12-4 to TRBJ1-3; no clear D gene. V gave up 8 bases and J gave up 4 bases, with 9 bases separating them. This CDR3 comprises 12 residues. The CDR3: CASREQGNTIYF. The CDR3 DNA reads TGTGCCAGCCGTGAACAAGGAAACACCATATATTTT.

The gene calls are TRBV12-3 or TRBV12-4 and TRBJ2-1; tentative D call: TRBD2 (5 bases). Trimming took off 4 bases at V and 2 bases at J, with 6 bases between the two ends. The CDR3 is made up of 13 amino acids. CDR3 DNA: TGTGCCAGCAGTTACGGGGCCTACAATGAGCAGTTCTTC. Amino acids: CASSYGAYNEQFF.